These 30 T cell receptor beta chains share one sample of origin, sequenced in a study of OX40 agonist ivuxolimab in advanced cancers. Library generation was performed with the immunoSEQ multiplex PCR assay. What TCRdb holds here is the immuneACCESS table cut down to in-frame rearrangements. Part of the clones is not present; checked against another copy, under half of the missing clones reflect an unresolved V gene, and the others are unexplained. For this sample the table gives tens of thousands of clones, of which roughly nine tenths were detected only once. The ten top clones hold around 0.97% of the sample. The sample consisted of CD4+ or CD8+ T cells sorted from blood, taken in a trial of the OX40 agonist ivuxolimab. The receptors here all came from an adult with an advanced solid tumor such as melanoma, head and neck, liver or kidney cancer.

The CDR3, as DNA: TGTGCCAGCAGCTTAGTTGTGGGCCAGGGGCAGTACTTC. It translates to CASSLVVGQGQYF. The gene calls are TRBV7-2 and TRBJ2-7; tentative D call: TRBD1 (5 bases). V shed 1 base and J shed 9 bases, with 13 bases lying between them. The CDR3 consists of 13 residues. CDR1 SGHTA and CDR2 FQGNSA come from the germline V gene. The full variable domain, with the rest looked up from reference TRBV7-2 and TRBJ2-7, is GAGVSQSPSNKVTEKGKDVELRCDPISGHTALYWYRQSLGQGLEFLIYFQGNSAPDKSGLPSDRFSAERTGGSVSTLTIQRTQQEDSAVYLCASSLVVGQGQYFGPGTRLTVT.

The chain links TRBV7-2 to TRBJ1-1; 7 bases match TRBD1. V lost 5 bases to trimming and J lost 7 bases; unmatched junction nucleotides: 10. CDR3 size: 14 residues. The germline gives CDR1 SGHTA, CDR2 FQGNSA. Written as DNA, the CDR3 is TGTGCCAGCAGCCTCTCGACAGGGATGGTTGAAGCTTTCTTT. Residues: CASSLSTGMVEAFF.

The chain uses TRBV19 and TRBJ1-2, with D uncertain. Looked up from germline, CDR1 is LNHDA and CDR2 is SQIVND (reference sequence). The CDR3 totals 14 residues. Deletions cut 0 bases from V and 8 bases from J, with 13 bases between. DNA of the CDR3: TGTGCCAGTAGTATAGATCCGGCGGCGGGAGGCTACACCTTC. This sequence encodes CASSIDPAAGGYTF.

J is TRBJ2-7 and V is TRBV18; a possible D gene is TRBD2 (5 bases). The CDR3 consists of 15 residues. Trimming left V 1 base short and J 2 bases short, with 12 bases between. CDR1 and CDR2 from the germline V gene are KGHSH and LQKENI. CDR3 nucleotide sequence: TGTGCCAGCTCACCACAAGAACTCGGGACCTACGAGCAGTACTTC. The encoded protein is CASSPQELGTYEQYF.

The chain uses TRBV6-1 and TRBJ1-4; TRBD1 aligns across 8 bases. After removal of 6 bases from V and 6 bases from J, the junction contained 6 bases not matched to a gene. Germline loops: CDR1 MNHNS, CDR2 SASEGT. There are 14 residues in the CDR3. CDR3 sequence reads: CASSGQGQYEKLFF. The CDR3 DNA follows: TGTGCCAGCAGCGGACAGGGCCAATATGAAAAACTGTTTTTT.

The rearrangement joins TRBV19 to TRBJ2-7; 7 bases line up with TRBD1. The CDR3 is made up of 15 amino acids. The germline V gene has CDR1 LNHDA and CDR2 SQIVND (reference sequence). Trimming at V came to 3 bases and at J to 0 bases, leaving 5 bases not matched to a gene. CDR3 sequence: CASSIRTGASYEQYF. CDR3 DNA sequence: TGTGCCAGTAGTATTCGGACAGGAGCCTCCTACGAGCAGTACTTC.

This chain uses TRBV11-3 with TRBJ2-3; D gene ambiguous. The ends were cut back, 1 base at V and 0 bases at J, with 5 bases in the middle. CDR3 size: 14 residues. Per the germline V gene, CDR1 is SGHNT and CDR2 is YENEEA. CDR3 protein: CASSLGISTDTQYF. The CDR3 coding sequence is TGTGCCAGCAGCTTAGGGATTAGCACAGATACGCAGTATTTT.

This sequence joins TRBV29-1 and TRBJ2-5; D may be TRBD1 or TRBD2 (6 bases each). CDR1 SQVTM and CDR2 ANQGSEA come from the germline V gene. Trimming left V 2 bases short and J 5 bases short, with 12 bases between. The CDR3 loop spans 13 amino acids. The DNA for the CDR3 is TGCAGCGTTGAACTGTCGGGGGCGGAGACCCAGTACTTC. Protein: CSVELSGAETQYF.

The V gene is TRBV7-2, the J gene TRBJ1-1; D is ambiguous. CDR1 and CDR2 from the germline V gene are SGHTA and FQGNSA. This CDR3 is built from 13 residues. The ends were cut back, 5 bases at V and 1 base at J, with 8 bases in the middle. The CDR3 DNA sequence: TGTGCCAGCAGCCCGACGGCGAACACTGAAGCTTTCTTT. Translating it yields CASSPTANTEAFF.

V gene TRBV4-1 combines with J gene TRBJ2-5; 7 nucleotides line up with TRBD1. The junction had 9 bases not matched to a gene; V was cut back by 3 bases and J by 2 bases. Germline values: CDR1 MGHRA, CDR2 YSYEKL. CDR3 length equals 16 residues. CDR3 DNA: TGCGCCAGCAGCCAGGGCCCGACAGGGCCGCAAGAGACCCAGTACTTC. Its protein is CASSQGPTGPQETQYF.

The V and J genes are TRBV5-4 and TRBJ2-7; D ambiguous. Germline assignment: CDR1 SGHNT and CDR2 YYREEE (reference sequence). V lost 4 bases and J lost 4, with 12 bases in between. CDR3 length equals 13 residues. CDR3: CASSLGQRYEQYF. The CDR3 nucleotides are TGTGCCAGCAGCCTGGGCCAGCGTTACGAGCAGTACTTC.

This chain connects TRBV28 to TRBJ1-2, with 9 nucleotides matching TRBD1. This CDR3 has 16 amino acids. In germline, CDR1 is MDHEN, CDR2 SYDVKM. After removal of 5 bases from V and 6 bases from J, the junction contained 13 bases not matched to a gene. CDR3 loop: CASSLPGQGGVDGYTF. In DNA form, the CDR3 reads TGTGCCAGCAGTCTCCCGGGACAGGGAGGCGTAGATGGCTACACCTTC.

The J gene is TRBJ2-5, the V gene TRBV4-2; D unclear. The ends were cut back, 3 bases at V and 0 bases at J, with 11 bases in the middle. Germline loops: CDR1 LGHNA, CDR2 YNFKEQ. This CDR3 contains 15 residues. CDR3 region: CASSQLRWHQETQYF. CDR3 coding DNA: TGTGCCAGCAGCCAGTTAAGGTGGCACCAAGAGACCCAGTACTTC.

The CDR3, as DNA: TGTGCCAGCAGCGTAGCTGGGTCCGGGGAGCTGTTTTTT. Translation gives CASSVAGSGELFF. The genes are TRBV9 and TRBJ2-2; D is uncertain. V was trimmed by 0 bases and J by 6 bases, leaving 6 bases between them. This CDR3 spans 13 amino acids. From germline, CDR1 is SGDLS and CDR2 YYNGEE.

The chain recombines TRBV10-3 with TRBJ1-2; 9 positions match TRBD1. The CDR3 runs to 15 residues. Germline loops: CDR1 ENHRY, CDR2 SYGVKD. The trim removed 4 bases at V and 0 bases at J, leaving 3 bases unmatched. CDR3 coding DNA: TGTGCCATCAGTGGGGGACAGGGCCCTAACTATGGCTACACCTTC. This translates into CAISGGQGPNYGYTF.

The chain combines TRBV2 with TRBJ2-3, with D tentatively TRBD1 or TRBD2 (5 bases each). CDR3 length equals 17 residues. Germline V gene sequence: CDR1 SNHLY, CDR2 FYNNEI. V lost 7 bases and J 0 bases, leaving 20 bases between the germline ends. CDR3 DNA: TGTGCCAGCACTATACGAGGGGCGTCCTCTAGCACAGATACGCAGTATTTT. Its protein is CASTIRGASSSTDTQYF.

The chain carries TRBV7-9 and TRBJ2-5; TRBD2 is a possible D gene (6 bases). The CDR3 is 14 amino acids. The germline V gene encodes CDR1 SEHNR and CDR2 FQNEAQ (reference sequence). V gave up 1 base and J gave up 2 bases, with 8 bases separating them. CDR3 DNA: TGTGCCAGCAGCTTAGACCGGGGGCAAGAGACCCAGTACTTC. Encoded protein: CASSLDRGQETQYF.

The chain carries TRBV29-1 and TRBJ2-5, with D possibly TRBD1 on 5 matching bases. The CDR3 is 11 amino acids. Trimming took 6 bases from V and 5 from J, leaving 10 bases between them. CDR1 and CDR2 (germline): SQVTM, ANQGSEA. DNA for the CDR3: TGCAGCGTGCGACAGACGGAGACCCAGTACTTC. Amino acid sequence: CSVRQTETQYF.

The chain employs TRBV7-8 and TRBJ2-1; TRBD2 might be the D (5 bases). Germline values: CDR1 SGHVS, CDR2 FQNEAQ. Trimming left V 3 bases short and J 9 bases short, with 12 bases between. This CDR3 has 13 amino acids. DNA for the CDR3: TGTGCCAGCAGCTTCGGACTCCAAGGTGAGCAGTTCTTC. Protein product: CASSFGLQGEQFF.

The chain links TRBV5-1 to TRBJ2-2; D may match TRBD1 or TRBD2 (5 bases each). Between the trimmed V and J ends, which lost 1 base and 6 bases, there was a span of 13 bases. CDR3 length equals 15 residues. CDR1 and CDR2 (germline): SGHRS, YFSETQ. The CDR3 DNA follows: TGCGCCAGCAGCTTGACGGCCGGGACGGCCGGGGAGCTGTTTTTT. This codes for CASSLTAGTAGELFF.

CDR3 sequence (DNA): TGTGCCAGCAGCTCGGGGAGTAGAGATACGCAGTATTTT. Its translation is CASSSGSRDTQYF. The chain joins TRBV5-4 to TRBJ2-3, with D maybe TRBD2 (5 bases). Germline values: CDR1 SGHNT, CDR2 YYREEE (reference sequence). The CDR3 runs 13 residues. Trimming left V 3 bases short and J 5 bases short, with 10 bases between. Drawing the rest from reference TRBV5-4 and TRBJ2-3, the complete variable domain is ETGVTQSPTHLIKTRGQQVTLRCSSQSGHNTVSWYQQALGQGPQFIFQYYREEENGRGNFPPRFSGLQFPNYSSELNVNALELDDSALYLCASSSGSRDTQYFGPGTRLTVL.

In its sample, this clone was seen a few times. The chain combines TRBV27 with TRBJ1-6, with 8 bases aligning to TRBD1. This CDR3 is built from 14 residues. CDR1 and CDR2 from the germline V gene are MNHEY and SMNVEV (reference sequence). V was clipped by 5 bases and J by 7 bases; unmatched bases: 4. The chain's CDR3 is CASSVQGGNSPLHF. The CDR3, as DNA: TGTGCCAGCAGTGTACAGGGGGGCAATTCACCCCTCCACTTT.

DNA of the CDR3: TGTGCCAGCAGCTTATTTGGGTCAGGGGTCCTGAACACTGAAGCTTTCTTT. The encoded protein is CASSLFGSGVLNTEAFF. The chain uses TRBV7-9 and TRBJ1-1, with D possibly being TRBD1 (6 bases). Germline V gene sequence: CDR1 SEHNR, CDR2 FQNEAQ (reference sequence). Trimming removed 2 bases at V and 0 bases at J, with 16 bases between. The CDR3 loop spans 17 amino acids.

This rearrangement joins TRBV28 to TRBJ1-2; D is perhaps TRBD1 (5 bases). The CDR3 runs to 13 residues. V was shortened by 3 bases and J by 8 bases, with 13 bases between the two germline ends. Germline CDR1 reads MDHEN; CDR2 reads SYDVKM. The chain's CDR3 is CASSLWGEDGYTF. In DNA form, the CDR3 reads TGTGCCAGCAGTTTGTGGGGGGAAGACGGCTACACCTTC.

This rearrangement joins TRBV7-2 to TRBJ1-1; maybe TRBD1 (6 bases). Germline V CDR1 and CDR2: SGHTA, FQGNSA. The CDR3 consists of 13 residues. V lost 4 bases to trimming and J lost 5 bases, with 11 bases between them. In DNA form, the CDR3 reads TGTGCCAGCAGCTGGGGGGCGAGTACTGAAGCTTTCTTT. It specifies CASSWGASTEAFF.

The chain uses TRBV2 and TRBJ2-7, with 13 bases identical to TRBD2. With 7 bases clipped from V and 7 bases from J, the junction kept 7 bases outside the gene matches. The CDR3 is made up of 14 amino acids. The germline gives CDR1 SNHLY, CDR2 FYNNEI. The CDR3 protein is CASNRLAGGWEQYF. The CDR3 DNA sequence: TGTGCCAGCAACAGACTAGCGGGAGGCTGGGAGCAGTACTTC.

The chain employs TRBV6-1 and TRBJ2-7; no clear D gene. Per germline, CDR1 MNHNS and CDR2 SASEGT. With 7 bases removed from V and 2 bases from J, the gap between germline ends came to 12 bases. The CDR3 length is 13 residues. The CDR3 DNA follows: TGTGCCAGCATGGCAGAACAGACCTACGAGCAGTACTTC. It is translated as CASMAEQTYEQYF.

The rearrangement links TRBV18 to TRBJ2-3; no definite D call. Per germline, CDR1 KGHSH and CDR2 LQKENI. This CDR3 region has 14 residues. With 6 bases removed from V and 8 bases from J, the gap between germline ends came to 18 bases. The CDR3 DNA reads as TGTGCCAGCTCCGATCTAGACCCTGTCGGTACGCAGTATTTT. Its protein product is CASSDLDPVGTQYF.

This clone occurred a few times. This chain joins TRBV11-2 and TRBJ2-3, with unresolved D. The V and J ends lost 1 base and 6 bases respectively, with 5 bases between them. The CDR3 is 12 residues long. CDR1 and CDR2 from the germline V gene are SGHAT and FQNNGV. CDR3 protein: CASSLGYDTQYF. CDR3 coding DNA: TGTGCCAGCAGCTTAGGGTATGATACGCAGTATTTT.

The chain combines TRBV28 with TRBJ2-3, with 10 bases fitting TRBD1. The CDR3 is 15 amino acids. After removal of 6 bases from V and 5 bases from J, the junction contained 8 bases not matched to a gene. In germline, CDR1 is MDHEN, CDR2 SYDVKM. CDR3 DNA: TGTGCCAGCAGACCGGGACAGGGGAGGGGAGATACGCAGTATTTT. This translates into CASRPGQGRGDTQYF.